This is a list of T cell receptor beta chains from one sample in a study of blood T cell repertoires in COVID-19. The data were produced by immunoSEQ multiplex PCR, yet TCRdb's version contains in-frame clones alone and is incomplete. The sample carries about 320,000 clones, over 75% recorded once. The sequenced sample was PBMCs or T cells enriched from blood (not recorded which). The receptors stem from a woman aged 18 to 35 who had recovered from COVID-19. The CDR3 runs from the conserved cysteine through the conserved F or W. Each record gives: D gene, clone size, J gene, V gene, CDR3 DNA, CDR3 protein. D genes are given only for firm matches. Part of the rows lack a size; the others show once, few, many or a class for expanded clones.

>-|once|TRBJ1-2|TRBV19
TGTGCCAGTACCCGAACAGTTCTGTTTAACTATGGCTACACCTTC
CASTRTVLFNYGYTF
>TRBD2|-|TRBJ2-2|TRBV7-8
TGTGCCAGCAGCCCCCCCCTAGCGGGGGGGACCGGGGAGCTGTTTTTT
CASSPPLAGGTGELFF
>TRBD1|-|TRBJ2-1|TRBV7-3
TGTGCCAGCAGCCCACAGGGGACAACCTACAATGAGCAGTTCTTC
CASSPQGTTYNEQFF
>-|-|TRBJ2-3|TRBV20-1
TGCAGTCCTAGTGAGGGCCCAGATACGCAGTATTTT
CSPSEGPDTQYF
>-|-|TRBJ2-7|TRBV5-1
TGCGCCAGCAGGTCCGGAAGGAGCGACTCCTACGAGCAGTACTTC
CASRSGRSDSYEQYF
>-|-|TRBJ1-5|TRBV6-4
TGTGCCAGCAGTACGAGCCTCAATCAGCCCCAGCATTTT
CASSTSLNQPQHF
>-|-|TRBJ2-7|TRBV5-1
TGCGCCAGCAGCTTGGATCCGACTGACTCCTACGAGCAGTACTTC
CASSLDPTDSYEQYF
>TRBD1|-|TRBJ2-2|TRBV9
TGTGCCAGCAGCGTATACAGGGGGGCCCACGGGGCCACCGGGGAGCTGTTTTTT
CASSVYRGAHGATGELFF
>TRBD1|-|TRBJ1-5|TRBV28
TGTGCCAGCAGTTCACACACAGGGGGGGGGAATCAGCCCCAGCATTTT
CASSSHTGGGNQPQHF
>-|-|TRBJ2-1|TRBV27
TGTGCCAGCATGGCGGGAACCTACAATGAGCAGTTCTTC
CASMAGTYNEQFF
>TRBD1|-|TRBJ2-3|TRBV7-9
TGTGCCAGCAGCCGCCCGAGTCGGGACAGGAGAGGGACAGATACGCAGTATTTT
CASSRPSRDRRGTDTQYF
>-|-|TRBJ1-2|TRBV4-1
TGCGCCAGCAGCCAAGGAGGTGTTTCAATTAACTATGGCTACACCTTC
CASSQGGVSINYGYTF
>-|once|TRBJ1-2|TRBV6-5
TGTGCCAGCAGTTACGATGAGGCAGGGATCTTCTATGGCTACACCTTC
CASSYDEAGIFYGYTF
>-|-|TRBJ1-6|TRBV3-1/TRBV3-2
TGTGCCAGCAGCCAGGCCAGCGATTCACCCCTCCACTTT
CASSQASDSPLHF
>-|-|TRBJ2-2|TRBV27
TGTGCCAGCAGGCGAGCGAACACCGGGGAGCTGTTTTTT
CASRRANTGELFF
>TRBD1|-|TRBJ1-2|TRBV9
TGTGCCAGCAGCGTAGGCCGGGACAGCATCTATGGCTACACCTTC
CASSVGRDSIYGYTF
>-|once|TRBJ1-3|TRBV30
TGTGCCTGGACATCTGGAAACACCATATATTTT
CAWTSGNTIYF
>-|-|TRBJ2-1|TRBV27
TGTGCCAGCAGTTTAGGGTTTGGCAGGGTGAGCTATGAGCAGTTCTTC
CASSLGFGRVSYEQFF
>-|once|TRBJ1-1|TRBV19
TGTGCCAGTAGCCGTTATGGGGCGATGAACACTGAAGCTTTCTTT
CASSRYGAMNTEAFF
>-|-|TRBJ1-2|TRBV9
TGTGCCAGCAGCGGCAGCGGCTATGGCTACACCTTC
CASSGSGYGYTF
>TRBD1|-|TRBJ1-1|TRBV7-9
TGTGCCAGCAGCGGTACAGGGACAGGGATTATGAACACTGAAGCTTTCTTT
CASSGTGTGIMNTEAFF
>-|once|TRBJ1-2|TRBV6-1
TGTGCCAGCAGTGAAGATTGGGGCCGTAACTATGGCTACACCTTC
CASSEDWGRNYGYTF
>TRBD1|-|TRBJ1-5|TRBV3-1/TRBV3-2
TGTGCCAGCAGCAACAGCGGGGACAGGGGTAATCAGCCCCAGCATTTT
CASSNSGDRGNQPQHF
>TRBD1|-|TRBJ1-2|TRBV19
TGTGCCAGTAGTATGTCCGGACAGGGCAACTATGGCTACACCTTC
CASSMSGQGNYGYTF
>-|-|TRBJ2-3|TRBV6-5
TGTGCCAGCAGCCTGACAACGTACAGTGGAGATACGCAGTATTTT
CASSLTTYSGDTQYF
>TRBD2|-|TRBJ2-1|TRBV27
TGTGCCAGCAGGCCCCTTCAGCTCGGGACTAGCGGACACAATGAGCAGTTCTTC
CASRPLQLGTSGHNEQFF
>-|-|TRBJ1-2|TRBV5-1
TGCGCCAGCAGTGAACAGTCCTATGGCTACACCTTC
CASSEQSYGYTF
>TRBD1|once|TRBJ1-1|TRBV3-1/TRBV3-2
TGTGCCAGCAGCCAATCGGTATATGGGGGACAGGGCGGTACTGAAGCTTTCTTT
CASSQSVYGGQGGTEAFF
>-|-|TRBJ2-7|TRBV5-1
TGCGCCAGCAGCTTGAGTGGAGCAGCGATCCACGAGCAGTACTTC
CASSLSGAAIHEQYF
>TRBD1|once|TRBJ2-3|TRBV5-1
TGCGCCAGCAGCTTGGCCGGGACAGGGAACACAGATACGCAGTATTTT
CASSLAGTGNTDTQYF
>-|-|TRBJ2-7|TRBV4-1
TGCGCCAGCAGCCAAGTTAACGGGGGCGAGCAGTACTTC
CASSQVNGGEQYF
>-|-|TRBJ2-3|TRBV6-5
TGTGCCAGCAGTGACTCGGGGCTGACAGATACGCAGTATTTT
CASSDSGLTDTQYF
>-|-|TRBJ1-1|TRBV6-5
TGTGCCAGCCGGGGCGGGGGAGAAGCGAACACTGAAGCTTTCTTT
CASRGGGEANTEAFF
>-|once|TRBJ1-3|TRBV6-4
TGTGCCAGCCCACAAGGGGGGGCTGGGAACACCATATATTTT
CASPQGGAGNTIYF
>TRBD1|-|TRBJ2-7|TRBV3-1/TRBV3-2
TGTGCCAGCAGCCGCGGGACAGGGAGGAACGAGCAGTACTTC
CASSRGTGRNEQYF
>TRBD1|-|TRBJ1-4|TRBV15
TGTGCCACCAGCGGGGGGACAGGGGTGCACGAAAAACTGTTTTTT
CATSGGTGVHEKLFF
>TRBD1|-|TRBJ1-5|TRBV6-4
TGTGCCAGCAGTACTACAGGGGGTGCGGGTCAGCCCCAGCATTTT
CASSTTGGAGQPQHF
>-|-|TRBJ1-4|TRBV7-3
TGTGCCAGCAGCACAAACAGGGTACTTGAAAAACTGTTTTTT
CASSTNRVLEKLFF
>TRBD2|-|TRBJ2-1|TRBV11-1
TGTGCCAGCAGCTTAAATGCGGGGGTCAATGAGCAGTTCTTC
CASSLNAGVNEQFF
>TRBD1|few|TRBJ1-2|TRBV7-9
TGTGCCAGCAGCTTTCACGCCAGGGGGCAGGCTAACTATGGCTACACCTTC
CASSFHARGQANYGYTF